This T cell receptor (beta chain) was identified during a study of Ad26.COV2.S vaccination and SARS-CoV-2 variants. The treatment here: about 20 received Ad26.COV2.S at low or high dose, single or two shots; a few received placebo; per-sample allocation not given. On day 63 after the first injection, vaccine and placebo recipients gave samples. Boston provided a donor who was an adult aged 18-55 years. Measured with immunoSEQ multiplex PCR; TCRdb has only the in-frame clones, and not every one. The table records over 200,000 clones, 70% to 90% of them present only once. The CDR3 consists of 16 residues. In germline, CDR1 is SGHTS, CDR2 YDEGEE. With 0 bases removed from V and 7 bases from J, the gap between germline ends came to 14 bases.

This material consisted of peripheral blood, taken in a trial of Ad26.COV2.S vaccine versus placebo. V is TRBV5-8 and J is TRBJ1-6; unclear D gene. This receptor was obtained from a person between 18 and 59 years old who received the Ad26.COV2.S COVID-19 vaccine or a placebo. This CDR3 is CASSLELDNGNSPLHF. For the CDR3, the DNA is TGTGCCAGCAGCTTGGAGTTAGACAACGGGAATTCACCCCTCCACTTT.